A selection of T cell receptor beta chains follows, all from one sample in a study of shared clonotypes between healthy human individuals. Clones were read by immunoSEQ multiplex PCR, and TCRdb kept only the in-frame ones, dropping some. The data show some 2,100,000 clones, with roughly 91% seen just once and 1.5% to 2% held by the top ten. The material sequenced was naive CD8+ T cells from PBMCs. Every receptor here comes from a man between 18 and 29 years old in good health. Some clones in this sample may be carry-over from other donors' samples. CDR3s include the opening cysteine and the closing phenylalanine or tryptophan. Fields, in order: V gene, J gene, D gene, clone size, CDR3 protein, CDR3 DNA. A D gene is named only where the DNA matches it firmly. Clone size, where shown, is once, few, many, or a class for clones that have expanded.

v_gene: TRBV28; j_gene: TRBJ2-3; d_gene: TRBD2; abundance: .; CDR3aa: CASSFPRAGVTDTQYF; CDR3nt: TGTGCCAGCAGTTTTCCCCGGGCGGGAGTAACAGATACGCAGTATTTT
v_gene: TRBV5-4; j_gene: TRBJ1-1; d_gene: TRBD1; abundance: .; CDR3aa: CASSYDRATEAFF; CDR3nt: TGTGCCAGCAGCTACGACAGGGCGACTGAAGCTTTCTTT
v_gene: TRBV19; j_gene: TRBJ2-1; d_gene: .; abundance: .; CDR3aa: CASSMATPYTHYNEQFF; CDR3nt: TGTGCCAGTAGTATGGCCACCCCCTACACGCATTACAATGAGCAGTTCTTC
v_gene: TRBV9; j_gene: TRBJ2-7; d_gene: TRBD2; abundance: .; CDR3aa: CASSVAGGITYEQYF; CDR3nt: TGTGCCAGCAGCGTAGCGGGAGGGATCACCTACGAGCAGTACTTC
v_gene: TRBV4-1; j_gene: TRBJ1-1; d_gene: TRBD1; abundance: .; CDR3aa: CASSLRTGILTEAFF; CDR3nt: TGCGCCAGCAGCCTACGGACAGGGATTCTCACTGAAGCTTTCTTT
v_gene: TRBV4-3; j_gene: TRBJ1-1; d_gene: .; abundance: once; CDR3aa: CASSQEVGGLSLITEAFF; CDR3nt: TGCGCCAGCAGCCAAGAGGTGGGAGGGCTTAGTCTGATTACTGAAGCTTTCTTT
v_gene: TRBV11-2; j_gene: TRBJ2-2; d_gene: TRBD1; abundance: .; CDR3aa: CASSLYRTGEAGELFF; CDR3nt: TGTGCCAGCAGCTTATACCGGACAGGGGAAGCCGGGGAGCTGTTTTTT
v_gene: TRBV19; j_gene: TRBJ1-1; d_gene: .; abundance: .; CDR3aa: CASSMAGKSTEAFF; CDR3nt: TGTGCCAGTAGTATGGCCGGGAAGAGCACTGAAGCTTTCTTT
v_gene: TRBV9; j_gene: TRBJ2-3; d_gene: .; abundance: .; CDR3aa: CASSVESVGGYDTQYF; CDR3nt: TGTGCCAGCAGCGTGGAATCCGTTGGAGGGTACGATACGCAGTATTTT
v_gene: TRBV7-8; j_gene: TRBJ2-4; d_gene: TRBD2; abundance: .; CDR3aa: CASSLDPPGGPSAKNIQYF; CDR3nt: TGTGCCAGCAGCTTAGACCCCCCGGGGGGGCCATCCGCCAAAAACATTCAGTACTTC
v_gene: TRBV6-5; j_gene: TRBJ2-5; d_gene: .; abundance: .; CDR3aa: CASSYSIQETQYF; CDR3nt: TGTGCCAGCAGTTACTCGATCCAAGAGACCCAGTACTTC
v_gene: TRBV9; j_gene: TRBJ2-7; d_gene: TRBD2; abundance: .; CDR3aa: CARLTRLAGVYEQYF; CDR3nt: TGTGCCAGGTTGACGCGGCTAGCGGGAGTCTACGAGCAGTACTTC
v_gene: TRBV15; j_gene: TRBJ2-5; d_gene: .; abundance: .; CDR3aa: CATSRDLGGETQYF; CDR3nt: TGTGCCACCAGCAGAGATTTAGGAGGGGAGACCCAGTACTTC
v_gene: TRBV7-8; j_gene: TRBJ1-5; d_gene: .; abundance: .; CDR3aa: CASSLGGGRRINQPQHF; CDR3nt: TGTGCCAGCAGCTTAGGGGGGGGACGGCGCATCAATCAGCCCCAGCATTTT
v_gene: TRBV18; j_gene: TRBJ2-6; d_gene: .; abundance: once; CDR3aa: CASSPTESSGANVLTF; CDR3nt: TGTGCCAGCTCACCAACCGAAAGCTCTGGGGCCAACGTCCTGACTTTC
v_gene: TRBV25-1; j_gene: TRBJ2-5; d_gene: TRBD2; abundance: .; CDR3aa: CASSEFSGSLKETQYF; CDR3nt: TGTGCCAGCAGTGAATTTAGCGGGAGCTTAAAAGAGACCCAGTACTTC
v_gene: TRBV28; j_gene: TRBJ1-2; d_gene: .; abundance: .; CDR3aa: CASSLERKNYGYTF; CDR3nt: TGTGCCAGCAGTTTAGAACGGAAGAACTATGGCTACACCTTC
v_gene: TRBV28; j_gene: TRBJ1-1; d_gene: .; abundance: .; CDR3aa: CASSLSQTEAFF; CDR3nt: TGTGCCAGCAGTTTAAGTCAGACTGAAGCTTTCTTT
v_gene: TRBV7-2; j_gene: TRBJ2-7; d_gene: TRBD1; abundance: .; CDR3aa: CASSPRQGGDEQYF; CDR3nt: TGTGCCAGCAGCCCAAGACAGGGTGGGGACGAGCAGTACTTC
v_gene: TRBV5-8; j_gene: TRBJ2-7; d_gene: .; abundance: .; CDR3aa: CASSLISDGFYEQYF; CDR3nt: TGTGCCAGCAGCCTCATCTCCGACGGATTCTACGAGCAGTACTTC
v_gene: TRBV11-2; j_gene: TRBJ1-6; d_gene: TRBD1; abundance: .; CDR3aa: CASSFLTGGSPLHF; CDR3nt: TGTGCCAGCAGCTTCTTGACAGGGGGATCGCCCCTCCACTTT
v_gene: TRBV7-9; j_gene: TRBJ2-2; d_gene: .; abundance: .; CDR3aa: CASSPQGGGSGELFF; CDR3nt: TGTGCCAGCAGCCCCCAGGGAGGCGGGTCCGGGGAGCTGTTTTTT
v_gene: TRBV9; j_gene: TRBJ2-1; d_gene: TRBD1; abundance: .; CDR3aa: CASSVAGTGSNEQFF; CDR3nt: TGTGCCAGCAGCGTAGCAGGGACAGGGAGCAATGAGCAGTTCTTC
v_gene: TRBV7-2; j_gene: TRBJ2-1; d_gene: .; abundance: .; CDR3aa: CASSLEGTVYSYNEQFF; CDR3nt: TGTGCCAGCAGCTTGGAGGGGACAGTTTATTCCTACAATGAGCAGTTCTTC
v_gene: TRBV6-5; j_gene: TRBJ2-6; d_gene: .; abundance: .; CDR3aa: CASSFRGSGANVLTF; CDR3nt: TGTGCCAGCAGTTTTAGGGGGTCTGGGGCCAACGTCCTGACTTTC
v_gene: TRBV9; j_gene: TRBJ2-1; d_gene: .; abundance: once; CDR3aa: CASSVDSSNEQFF; CDR3nt: TGTGCCAGCAGCGTGGACAGCTCCAATGAGCAGTTCTTC
v_gene: TRBV12-5; j_gene: TRBJ2-7; d_gene: TRBD2; abundance: .; CDR3aa: CASGLATPSGRAYEQYF; CDR3nt: TGTGCTAGTGGTTTGGCCACCCCTAGCGGGAGGGCCTACGAGCAGTACTTC
v_gene: TRBV28; j_gene: TRBJ2-1; d_gene: .; abundance: .; CDR3aa: CASKSGSYNEQFF; CDR3nt: TGTGCCAGCAAATCCGGCTCATACAATGAGCAGTTCTTC
v_gene: TRBV4-1; j_gene: TRBJ2-1; d_gene: TRBD2; abundance: .; CDR3aa: CASSQATSGIYNEQFF; CDR3nt: TGCGCCAGCAGCCAAGCAACTAGCGGGATATACAATGAGCAGTTCTTC
v_gene: TRBV27; j_gene: TRBJ1-4; d_gene: .; abundance: .; CDR3aa: CASWAVYNEKLFF; CDR3nt: TGTGCCAGCTGGGCAGTCTATAATGAAAAACTGTTTTTT
v_gene: TRBV4-3; j_gene: TRBJ2-1; d_gene: .; abundance: .; CDR3aa: CASSQGLAGYNEQFF; CDR3nt: TGCGCCAGCAGTCAAGGTCTAGCAGGCTACAATGAGCAGTTCTTC
v_gene: TRBV5-1; j_gene: TRBJ2-1; d_gene: .; abundance: once; CDR3aa: CASSWGPEQFF; CDR3nt: TGCGCCAGCAGCTGGGGACCTGAGCAGTTCTTC
v_gene: TRBV18; j_gene: TRBJ2-7; d_gene: .; abundance: .; CDR3aa: CASRPGRADYEQYF; CDR3nt: TGTGCCAGCCGGCCGGGACGGGCCGACTACGAGCAGTACTTC
v_gene: TRBV4-3; j_gene: TRBJ1-2; d_gene: .; abundance: few; CDR3aa: CASSQDYDRPYGYTF; CDR3nt: TGCGCCAGCAGCCAAGATTACGACAGGCCCTATGGCTACACCTTC
v_gene: TRBV29-1; j_gene: TRBJ1-2; d_gene: .; abundance: .; CDR3aa: CSVSPGRGGYGYTF; CDR3nt: TGCAGCGTATCCCCCGGGCGGGGCGGTTATGGCTACACCTTC
v_gene: TRBV7-3; j_gene: TRBJ2-1; d_gene: TRBD2; abundance: .; CDR3aa: CASSLTLSAGPSSYNEQFF; CDR3nt: TGTGCCAGCAGCTTAACATTGTCAGCGGGGCCCAGCTCCTACAATGAGCAGTTCTTC
v_gene: TRBV4-1; j_gene: TRBJ2-7; d_gene: TRBD2; abundance: .; CDR3aa: CASSQEWERLAGGPREQYF; CDR3nt: TGCGCCAGCAGCCAAGAATGGGAACGACTAGCGGGAGGGCCTCGGGAGCAGTACTTC
v_gene: TRBV28; j_gene: TRBJ2-7; d_gene: TRBD1; abundance: .; CDR3aa: CASSRGGGTGDPYEQYF; CDR3nt: TGTGCCAGCAGTCGGGGGGGAGGGACAGGGGACCCCTACGAGCAGTACTTC
v_gene: TRBV5-6; j_gene: TRBJ1-3; d_gene: .; abundance: .; CDR3aa: CASSFRGDRGSGNTIYF; CDR3nt: TGTGCCAGCAGCTTCCGCGGAGACCGAGGCTCTGGAAACACCATATATTTT
v_gene: TRBV13; j_gene: TRBJ1-2; d_gene: .; abundance: .; CDR3aa: CASSTFAAGYTF; CDR3nt: TGTGCCAGCAGCACCTTTGCCGCGGGCTACACCTTC
v_gene: TRBV4-2; j_gene: TRBJ2-3; d_gene: .; abundance: .; CDR3aa: CASSYTLILRDTQYF; CDR3nt: TGTGCCAGCAGCTACACCCTCATTCTGAGGGATACGCAGTATTTT
v_gene: TRBV7-2; j_gene: TRBJ2-7; d_gene: TRBD2; abundance: .; CDR3aa: CASSFSAGGLSYEQYF; CDR3nt: TGTGCCAGCAGCTTTTCCGCGGGAGGGCTATCCTACGAGCAGTACTTC
v_gene: TRBV18; j_gene: TRBJ2-1; d_gene: TRBD2; abundance: .; CDR3aa: CASSPTQTSADRYNEQFF; CDR3nt: TGTGCCAGCTCGCCTACGCAGACTAGCGCTGACCGCTACAATGAGCAGTTCTTC
v_gene: TRBV9; j_gene: TRBJ1-3; d_gene: .; abundance: .; CDR3aa: CASSEVGGTGNTIYF; CDR3nt: TGTGCCAGCAGCGAGGTGGGGGGTACTGGAAACACCATATATTTT
v_gene: TRBV11-2; j_gene: TRBJ2-1; d_gene: .; abundance: .; CDR3aa: CASSTRHGFSDNEQFF; CDR3nt: TGTGCCAGCAGCACCCGACACGGGTTTAGCGACAATGAGCAGTTCTTC
v_gene: TRBV29-1; j_gene: TRBJ2-2; d_gene: .; abundance: .; CDR3aa: CSVSDGNTGELFF; CDR3nt: TGCAGCGTTTCCGACGGGAACACCGGGGAGCTGTTTTTT
v_gene: TRBV2; j_gene: TRBJ2-7; d_gene: .; abundance: .; CDR3aa: CASSEFLRGAEQYF; CDR3nt: TGTGCCAGCAGTGAATTCCTGCGAGGGGCCGAGCAGTACTTC
v_gene: TRBV28; j_gene: TRBJ2-7; d_gene: .; abundance: .; CDR3aa: CASSLSGRGSSYEQYF; CDR3nt: TGTGCCAGCAGTTTATCGGGTAGGGGGAGCTCCTACGAGCAGTACTTC